Presented here are 26 T cell receptor beta chains from one specimen sequenced in a study of T cells in Graves' hyperthyroidism and ophthalmopathy. Template material for amplifying TCR beta CDR3 regions consisted of RNA transcripts. First-round RT-PCR targeting the TCR CDR3 was performed with the HTBI primer set. One entry per CDR3 protein, called by TCRdb with MiXCR from the multiplex PCR reads. In the table there are over 650,000 distinct CDR3 sequences, roughly 46% of which are singletons. Sequenced material: peripheral blood or thyroid tissue (not recorded which). All receptors derive from an adult man with Graves' disease, either hyperthyroidism or ophthalmopathy (not recorded which).

The J gene is TRBJ1-5, the V gene TRBV6-5; D might be TRBD1 (6 bases). The CDR3 length is 17 residues. CDR1 and CDR2 from the germline V gene are MNHEY and SVGAGI. V lost 0 bases, J lost 0 bases, and 12 bases lay in between. CDR3: CASSYSIQGYSNQPQHF. For the CDR3, the DNA is TGTGCCAGCAGTTACTCGATACAGGGCTATAGCAATCAGCCCCAGCATTTT.

This sequence joins TRBV2 and TRBJ1-6; 7 nucleotides line up with TRBD1. Looked up from germline, CDR1 is SNHLY and CDR2 is FYNNEI. The J segment lost 3 bases and the V segment lost 6 bases, leaving 5 bases of the junction unmatched. The CDR3 consists of 15 residues. The CDR3 nucleotides are TGTGCCAGCAGCGGCGGGACAGTCTATAATTCACCCCTCCACTTT. It translates to CASSGGTVYNSPLHF.

The chain is built from TRBV29-1 and TRBJ1-2; tentative D call: TRBD1 (5 bases). V lost 3 bases to trimming and J lost 3 bases, with 11 bases between them. CDR1 and CDR2 from the germline V gene are SQVTM and ANQGSEA. The CDR3 extends over 13 amino acids. The CDR3 here is CSVEGGGDYGYTF. CDR3 nucleotide sequence: TGCAGCGTTGAGGGCGGGGGGGACTATGGCTACACCTTC.

This chain links TRBV12-3 or TRBV12-4 with TRBJ1-1, with 7 bases aligning to TRBD1. CDR3 length: 13 residues. V shed 3 bases and J 4 bases; nucleotides not matched to a gene: 2. DNA for the CDR3: TGTGCCAGCAGTTTCGGGACAGTCACTGAAGCTTTCTTT. Encoded protein: CASSFGTVTEAFF.

In regard to this clonotype: A much larger clone differs from this one at a single base, so this may be a read error. The gene calls are TRBV10-3 and TRBJ1-2; 8 bases line up with TRBD1. Germline loops: CDR1 ENHRY, CDR2 SYGVKD. This CDR3 comprises 17 residues. The V segment lost 0 bases and the J segment 3 bases; nucleotides outside the gene matches: 9. The CDR3 sequence is CAISESRQGAQDYGYTF. DNA of the CDR3: TGTGCCATCAGTGAGTCGAGGCAGGGGGCGCAGGACTATGGCTACACCTTC.

This sequence joins TRBV7-6 and TRBJ1-1; D gene ambiguous. CDR3 size: 12 residues. V lost 5 bases and J lost 4, with 8 bases in between. Germline V gene sequence: CDR1 SGHVS, CDR2 FNYEAQ. The CDR3 here is CASSAESTEAFF. CDR3 sequence (DNA): TGTGCCAGCAGCGCCGAGAGCACTGAAGCTTTCTTT.

This clonotype has a count of ten or more. The chain combines TRBV7-6 with TRBJ2-7; 7 bases match TRBD1. The junction had 4 bases not matched to a gene; V was cut back by 0 bases and J by 5 bases. CDR1 is SGHVS, CDR2 FNYEAQ, per germline. The CDR3 is 14 residues long. CDR3 DNA sequence: TGTGCCAGCAGCTTAGCCGGACAGGTCAACGAGCAGTACTTC. Translation gives CASSLAGQVNEQYF.

This clonotype was counted many times. This CDR3 is CAISELGHHYGYTF. Written as DNA, the CDR3 is TGTGCCATCAGTGAGTTGGGACACCACTATGGCTACACCTTC. The gene calls are TRBV10-3 and TRBJ1-2; weak D call: TRBD1 (6 bases). Trimming shortened V by 1 base and J by 3 bases, and 9 bases separated the two germline ends. The CDR3 extends over 14 amino acids. Germline V gene data show CDR1 as ENHRY and CDR2 as SYGVKD.

This clonotype was seen more than once but under ten times. V gene TRBV7-8 combines with J gene TRBJ2-7; 7 nucleotides agree with TRBD2. CDR1 and CDR2 (germline): SGHVS, FQNEAQ. This CDR3 has 14 amino acids. V lost 0 bases to trimming and J lost 7 bases; unmatched junction nucleotides: 6. The CDR3 is CASSLATAGVEQYF. The CDR3, as DNA: TGTGCCAGCAGCTTAGCTACGGCGGGAGTAGAGCAGTACTTC.

As to this clonotype: It may be a read error: a sequence one base away is much more abundant. The rearrangement links TRBV7-8 to TRBJ1-4; D possibly corresponds to TRBD1 (5 bases). The CDR3 covers 14 residues. Germline lookup yields CDR1 SGHVS and CDR2 FQNEAQ. The CDR3 sequence is CASSLDSSNEKLLF. CDR3 DNA sequence: TGTGCCAGCAGCCTAGACAGTTCCAATGAAAAACTGCTTTTT.

This sequence joins TRBV5-1 and TRBJ1-1; tentatively, D is TRBD1 (5 bases). From germline, CDR1 is SGHRS and CDR2 YFSETQ. The CDR3 runs 15 residues. Trimming left V 3 bases short and J 1 base short, with 13 bases between. Written as DNA, the CDR3 is TGCGCCAGCAGCTCCGGCACGGGGCAGAACACTGAAGCTTTCTTT. It codes for CASSSGTGQNTEAFF.

This clonotype has only a few counts. The chain carries TRBV9 and TRBJ1-4; D is unclear. V was clipped by 6 bases and J by 4 bases, with 7 bases between them. Looked up from germline, CDR1 is SGDLS and CDR2 is YYNGEE. This CDR3 has 12 residues. The CDR3 spells CASTRNNEKLFF. The DNA of the CDR3 is TGTGCCAGCACCCGAAATAATGAAAAACTGTTTTTT.

This clonotype was seen at least ten times. The chain uses TRBV2 and TRBJ1-1; no clear D gene. This CDR3 is 14 amino acids long. V gave up 4 bases and J gave up 0 bases, with 9 bases separating them. Germline CDR1 and CDR2: SNHLY and FYNNEI. CDR3 DNA sequence: TGTGCCAGCAGTGTTGTTCTGATGAACACTGAAGCTTTCTTT. Translated, it gives CASSVVLMNTEAFF.

In its sample, this clonotype was seen a few times. This chain links TRBV2 with TRBJ2-2, with 10 bases matching TRBD2. This CDR3 region has 15 residues. With V trimmed by 3 bases and J by 8 bases, 6 bases remained unmatched. Germline-derived CDR1 and CDR2 are SNHLY and FYNNEI. The CDR3 bases are TGTGCCAGCAGTGAGACGGGACTAGCGTCTGGGGAGCTGTTTTTT. This encodes CASSETGLASGELFF. Complete variable domain (other parts from reference TRBV2 and TRBJ2-2): EPEVTQTPSHQVTQMGQEVILRCVPISNHLYFYWYRQILGQKVEFLVSFYNNEISEKSEIFDDQFSVERPDGSNFTLKIRSTKLEDSAMYFCASSETGLASGELFFGEGSRLTVL.

This clonotype was seen repeatedly, ten times or more. The chain is built from TRBV2 and TRBJ1-5, with D possibly TRBD1 on 6 matching bases. Germline values: CDR1 SNHLY, CDR2 FYNNEI. The CDR3 consists of 14 residues. Trimming took off 9 bases at V and 2 bases at J, with 14 bases between the two ends. CDR3 in DNA: TGTGCCAGTGGCCGGGGGCTTGGCAATCAGCCCCAGCATTTT. Translated: CASGRGLGNQPQHF. The variable domain in full, with the rest retrieved from reference TRBV2 and TRBJ1-5, is EPEVTQTPSHQVTQMGQEVILRCVPISNHLYFYWYRQILGQKVEFLVSFYNNEISEKSEIFDDQFSVERPDGSNFTLKIRSTKLEDSAMYFCASGRGLGNQPQHFGDGTRLSIL.

This clonotype was found once. The CDR3 DNA sequence: TGCAGCGTTGGGGTTGGGGAGCAGTTCTTC. As protein: CSVGVGEQFF. This rearrangement joins TRBV29-1 to TRBJ2-3; D gene ambiguous. TRBJ2-1 explains the end of the DNA better; the J call may be wrong. Germline V CDR1 and CDR2: SQVTM, ANQGSEA. The CDR3 is 10 amino acids.

There are a few counts of this clonotype. This chain connects TRBV7-9 to TRBJ2-5; TRBD2 agrees at 9 bases. V trimming: 5 bases; J trimming: 9 bases; junction bases outside the gene matches: 16. CDR1 SEHNR and CDR2 FQNEAQ come from the germline V gene (reference sequence). CDR3 length: 16 amino acids. The CDR3 DNA reads TGTGCCAGCAGCGACCGGAATAGCGGGGGAAGGGATGCCCAGTACTTC. Its translation is CASSDRNSGGRDAQYF.

The gene calls are TRBV20-1 and TRBJ2-2; 9 nucleotides line up with TRBD1. The ends lost 2 bases at V and 5 bases at J; junction bases unmatched: 6. Germline V gives CDR1 DFQATT, CDR2 SNEGSKA (reference sequence). The length of the CDR3 is 15 residues. The CDR3 DNA follows: TGCAGTGCTAGAATTCACGGACAGGGGACCGGGGAGCTGTTTTTT. Encoded protein: CSARIHGQGTGELFF.

Remarks on this clonotype: This could be a read error, since a much larger clone is one nucleotide away. The chain combines TRBV6-1 with TRBJ1-5; tentative D call: TRBD1 (5 bases). Germline V gene lookup returns CDR1 MNHNS and CDR2 SASEGT. V was shortened by 6 bases and J by 2 bases, with 14 bases between the two germline ends. This CDR3 contains 15 residues. The CDR3 region has the DNA TGTGCCAGCAGCAACCAGGGAATGGGCAATCAGCCCCAGCATTTT. It specifies CASSNQGMGNQPQHF.

Points on this clonotype: At one end, the junction sequence differs from germline, possibly due to a read error. This chain joins TRBV4-1 and TRBJ2-7; TRBD1 agrees at 12 bases. CDR1 MGHRA and CDR2 YSYEKL come from the germline V gene. This CDR3 is 14 amino acids long. The CDR3 DNA reads as TGTGCCAGCAGACGGGGACAGGGGGCAAGGGAGCAGTACTTC. Its protein product is CASRRGQGAREQYF.

This chain connects TRBV15 to TRBJ1-6; D possibly corresponds to TRBD1 (5 bases). The CDR3 runs to 16 residues. Germline V gene lookup returns CDR1 LNHNV and CDR2 YYDKDF (reference sequence). Trimming removed 3 bases from V and 10 bases from J, with 19 bases in between. The CDR3 DNA reads TGTGCCACCAGCAGCTTAGCCCGGCAGGGAGTGTCACCCCTCCACTTT. Its protein is CATSSLARQGVSPLHF.

This clonotype was counted many times. The J gene is TRBJ1-5, the V gene TRBV19; 11 bases are a match to TRBD1. This CDR3 is built from 14 residues. Looked up from germline, CDR1 is LNHDA and CDR2 is SQIVND (reference sequence). The trim removed 6 bases at V and 6 bases at J, leaving 4 bases unmatched. The CDR3 spells CASRAGQGGQPQHF. The CDR3 coding sequence is TGTGCCAGTAGGGCGGGACAGGGGGGTCAGCCCCAGCATTTT. Looking up the rest from reference TRBV19 and TRBJ1-5 gives the full variable domain: DGGITQSPKYLFRKEGQNVTLSCEQNLNHDAMYWYRQDPGQGLRLIYYSQIVNDFQKGDIAEGYSVSREKKESFPLTVTSAQKNPTAFYLCASRAGQGGQPQHFGDGTRLSIL.

The J gene is TRBJ2-5, the V gene TRBV20-1; D unresolved. The V gene's germline CDR1 is DFQATT and CDR2 SNEGSKA (reference sequence). V was trimmed by 7 bases and J by 2 bases, leaving 14 bases between them. The CDR3 runs to 13 residues. The DNA of the CDR3 is TGCAGTGACGGCGCGCGGCTTCAAGAGACCCAGTACTTC. Residues: CSDGARLQETQYF.

The chain recombines TRBV29-1 with TRBJ2-3; D is undetermined. V dropped 3 bases and J dropped 3 bases, with 10 bases sitting between them. This CDR3 spans 13 amino acids. CDR1 and CDR2 (germline): SQVTM, ANQGSEA. The DNA for the CDR3 is TGCAGCGTTGATAAGACGGAGACAGATACGCAGTATTTT. Encoded protein: CSVDKTETDTQYF.

The chain is built from TRBV29-1 and TRBJ1-2; no clear D gene. There are 13 residues in the CDR3. Deletions cut 4 bases from V and 1 base from J, with 10 bases between. Germline V CDR1 and CDR2: SQVTM, ANQGSEA. The CDR3 DNA is TGCAGCGTTGGTTCCAGAGATAACTATGGCTACACCTTC. It specifies CSVGSRDNYGYTF.

This clonotype was detected once. J is TRBJ1-2 and V is TRBV10-3; TRBD1 might be the D (6 bases). The V and J ends lost 6 bases and 8 bases respectively, with 19 bases between them. The CDR3 totals 14 residues. Per germline, CDR1 ENHRY and CDR2 SYGVKD. The CDR3 loop is CAISPFPRQAGYTF. The CDR3 nucleotides are TGTGCCATCAGCCCATTCCCCCGACAGGCGGGCTACACCTTC.